This TCR beta chain emerged from a study of OX40 agonist ivuxolimab in advanced cancers. Notes on the research overall: The costimulatory receptor OX40 (CD134) was targeted by ivuxolimab, a fully human IgG2 agonistic monoclonal antibody. Intravenous ivuxolimab was administered to patients every 2 weeks at six dose levels: 0.01, 0.1, 0.3, 1.5, 3 and 10 mg/kg. Among the approximately 54 dose-escalation patients, about 19 had hepatocellular carcinoma, 15 melanoma, 9 renal cell carcinoma and 9 head and neck cancer. In the dose-escalation cohort, 75% to 85% of patients were male, and the mean age was approximately 60 years with a range of roughly 23 to 79. Patients were allowed to have had prior anti-PD-1, anti-PD-L1 or anti-CTLA-4 therapy, and approximately 40% of the dose-escalation patients had previously received checkpoint inhibitors. Partial responses were achieved by three dose-escalation patients, of whom one had hepatocellular carcinoma and two had cutaneous melanoma. The point of sequencing TCRbeta in the periphery was to test whether ivuxolimab changed TCR sequence diversity and drove clonal T-cell expansion. The paper covers the monotherapy dose-escalation part of the phase I ivuxolimab trial, which included N = 52 patients.

The full study reports these points: At doses from 0.1 to 3.0 mg/kg, clonal expansion was seen in both CD4+ and CD8+ blood T cells between baseline and week 6. Low levels of normalized T-cell clonal expansion were also seen in some patients who did not respond. On average, CD8+ T cells showed more expanded clones than CD4+ T cells after ivuxolimab. Partial responders in the 0.1-3.0 mg/kg groups had among the lowest normalized peripheral clonal expansion, especially among CD8+ T cells. The antigen specificity of the clonally expanded peripheral T cells was not determined.

The trial excluded patients who had a history of autoimmune disease or who were on systemic immunosuppression. Peripheral blood for TCR sequencing was collected from all dose cohorts at baseline, on cycle 4 day 1, and on cycle 7 day 1. Samples were obtained from an open-label, multicenter, first-in-human phase I dose-escalation trial of ivuxolimab. Adults with locally advanced or metastatic head and neck squamous cell, hepatocellular, melanoma or renal cell carcinoma were enrolled in the trial. Before TCR sequencing, CD4+ and CD8+ T cells were separately sorted from peripheral blood. Looking up the germline V gene yields CDR1 ENHRY and CDR2 SYGVKD. The CDR3 has 14 amino acids, counting the end cysteine and phenylalanine. Here the CDR3 DNA is all that survives: 42 bases in frame from base 1. Trimming removed 10 bases from V and 2 bases from J; the gene matches leave 10 bases unexplained. As for this clone: The specificity of this receptor is unknown. Base qualities are missing; no much larger clone stands one base away.

To sequence the TCRbeta CDR3 region, genomic DNA was isolated from the sorted cells. The immunoSEQ Assay was used for sequencing of TCRbeta CDR3 regions. Held by TCRdb, this immuneACCESS table contains in-frame sequences only and omits some clones. Under half of the omission traces to an unresolved V gene where checked; the cause of the rest is unknown. Across this sample there are about 82,000 clones, with roughly 83% seen only once. The ten largest clones take up approximately 0.78% of the sample. This TCR derives from an adult with an advanced solid tumor such as melanoma, head and neck, liver or kidney cancer. This receptor chain uses TRBV10-3 and TRBJ2-7; TRBD1 aligns with 8 central bases. The sample here was CD4+ or CD8+ T cells sorted from blood, taken in a trial of the OX40 agonist ivuxolimab. The sequence in DNA is TGTGCCACCAAGACCGGGACAGGTGCCTACGAGCAGTACTTC. The resulting protein is CATKTGTGAYEQYF.